This paragraph reports one T cell receptor beta chain. As handled by the study authors: Estimation of nucleated cell counts was performed using reference gene primer amplification. TCRdb keeps only in-frame clones here, not all; method: immunoSEQ multiplex PCR. For V, J and clone size, that table is used; D and trimming come from the DNA. This sample carries roughly 250,000 clones, roughly 84% of them seen once, and the ten largest clones take approximately 1.5%. These data are taken from a study of blood T cell repertoires in COVID-19. Study summary: Acute-phase and convalescent COVID-19 samples originated in the United States, Italy and Spain. PBMCs, B-cell-depleted T cells, or T cells were the source of the cDNA or gDNA that made up the material.

CDR3 length: 14 amino acids. The germline gives CDR1 MNHEY, CDR2 SVGAGI. Trimming removed 4 bases from V and 6 bases from J, with 15 bases in between. This chain joins TRBV6-5 and TRBJ1-2, with D possibly matching TRBD1 (6 bases). The receptor was isolated from a woman aged 40 to 49 who had recovered from COVID-19. Sequencing was done on a sample of peripheral blood. The CDR3 protein is CASSSLGGGDGYTF. The CDR3 coding sequence is TGTGCCAGCAGTTCCCTTGGGGGGGGCGATGGCTACACCTTC.